What follows are 6 T cell receptor beta chains derived from one specimen sequenced in a study of a mutant IDH1 vaccine in newly diagnosed glioma. Generated by immunoSEQ multiplex PCR, the TCRdb table keeps only in-frame clones and is missing some. The sample holds about 83,000 clones, 75% to 95% seen once. Their cognate antigens are unknown. The time point denotes: week 5, during vaccination. One vaccine dose held 300 ug of mutant IDH1 20-mer peptide and came with topical imiquimod. Material: PBMCs, obtained from a glioma patient whose treatment included an IDH1 peptide vaccine. Receptor source: a woman aged 50 to 60 with glioma.

The chain is built from TRBV6-5 and TRBJ2-5; 8 nucleotides agree with TRBD2. Per germline, CDR1 MNHEY and CDR2 SVGAGI. This CDR3 contains 16 residues. With 0 bases clipped from V and 5 bases from J, the junction kept 8 bases outside the gene matches. The DNA of the CDR3 is TGTGCCAGCAGTTACTCGAACGGGAGGGCAGGCGAGACCCAGTACTTC. Its protein product is CASSYSNGRAGETQYF.

The V gene is TRBV7-6, the J gene TRBJ2-5; 8 bases are shared with TRBD1. The CDR3 sequence is 14 residues long. The ends lost 5 bases at V and 5 bases at J; junction bases unmatched: 7. Germline loops: CDR1 SGHVS, CDR2 FNYEAQ. The CDR3 DNA follows: TGTGCCAGCAGCCCGGACAGGGCGATTGAGACCCAGTACTTC. As protein: CASSPDRAIETQYF. The variable domain in full, completed from reference TRBV7-6 and TRBJ2-5, reads GAGVSQSPRYKVTKRGQDVALRCDPISGHVSLYWYRQALGQGPEFLTYFNYEAQQDKSGLPNDRFSAERPEGSISTLTIQRTEQRDSAMYRCASSPDRAIETQYFGPGTRLLVL.

V is TRBV5-4 and J is TRBJ1-1; D remains unclear. Trimming removed 1 base from V and 6 bases from J, with 13 bases in between. The CDR3 is 14 amino acids. Per the germline V gene, CDR1 is SGHNT and CDR2 is YYREEE (reference sequence). CDR3 coding DNA: TGTGCCAGCAGCTTGAGACGGGCGGGCGCTGAAGCTTTCTTT. It specifies CASSLRRAGAEAFF.

The J gene is TRBJ2-4, the V gene TRBV7-9, with D maybe TRBD1 (5 bases). Germline V gene sequence: CDR1 SEHNR, CDR2 FQNEAQ (reference sequence). This CDR3 has 18 residues. The V end was cut by 3 bases, the J end by 2 bases, with 20 bases between. This chain's CDR3 is CASSFLPQGIGTKNIQYF. In nucleotides, the CDR3 is TGTGCCAGCAGCTTTTTACCGCAGGGAATCGGTACCAAAAACATTCAGTACTTC.

This sequence joins TRBV27 and TRBJ1-1; D is undetermined. Between the trimmed V and J ends, which lost 5 bases and 1 base, there was a span of 8 bases. The CDR3 is 13 amino acids. Germline V gene data show CDR1 as MNHEY and CDR2 as SMNVEV (reference sequence). The CDR3 region is CASSADGNTEAFF. DNA of the CDR3: TGTGCCAGCAGTGCAGACGGGAACACTGAAGCTTTCTTT.

The CDR3 DNA reads TGTGCCACCAGCAGACTAGCGGGAGCAAACAATGAGCAGTTCTTC. As protein: CATSRLAGANNEQFF. This rearrangement joins TRBV15 to TRBJ2-1, with 10 nucleotides matching TRBD2. This CDR3 comprises 15 residues. The V segment lost 2 bases and the J segment 5 bases; nucleotides outside the gene matches: 3. Germline CDR1 and CDR2: LNHNV and YYDKDF (reference sequence).